The 2 T cell receptor beta chains reported below all come from one sample, sequenced in a study of T cell responses to AZD1222 COVID-19 vaccine. The protocol was immunoSEQ multiplex PCR, while the TCRdb copy is restricted to in-frame clones and leaves out a portion. The sample contains fewer than 120,000 clones, 70% to 90% of which appear only once. The source material was peripheral blood, sampled 28 days after the second AZD1222 dose. The receptors originated from an adult who received the AZD1222 COVID-19 vaccine.

This chain joins TRBV14 and TRBJ1-1; 7 bases align to TRBD1. The CDR3 consists of 15 residues. Germline-derived CDR1 and CDR2 are SGHDN and FVKESK. J lost 7 bases, V lost 4 bases, and 12 bases had no gene match. The CDR3 loop is CASSPKPGQRDEAFF. The CDR3 DNA sequence: TGTGCCAGCAGCCCAAAACCGGGACAGCGGGATGAAGCTTTCTTT.

J is TRBJ1-3 and V is TRBV5-4; D is possibly TRBD1 (5 bases). The CDR3 length is 13 residues. Trimming cost V 0 bases and J 7 bases, with 8 bases left between them. CDR1 is SGHNT, CDR2 YYREEE, per germline (reference sequence). The CDR3 DNA sequence: TGTGCCAGCAGCTTGGCTGGGGGGAACACCATATATTTT. Protein: CASSLAGGNTIYF.